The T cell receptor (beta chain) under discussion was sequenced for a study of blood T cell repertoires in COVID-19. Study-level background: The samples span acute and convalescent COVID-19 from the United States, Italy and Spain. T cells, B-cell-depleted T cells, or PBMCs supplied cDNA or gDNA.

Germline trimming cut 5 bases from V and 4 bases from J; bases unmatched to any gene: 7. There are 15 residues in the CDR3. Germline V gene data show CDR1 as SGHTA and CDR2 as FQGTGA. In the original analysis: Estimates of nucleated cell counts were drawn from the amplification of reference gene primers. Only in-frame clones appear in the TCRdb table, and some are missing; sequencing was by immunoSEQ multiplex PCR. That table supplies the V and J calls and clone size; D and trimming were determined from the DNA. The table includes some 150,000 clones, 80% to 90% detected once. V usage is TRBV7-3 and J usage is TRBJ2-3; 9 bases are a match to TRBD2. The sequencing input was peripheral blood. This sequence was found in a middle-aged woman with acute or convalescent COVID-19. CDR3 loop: CASSVAGAVPDTQYF. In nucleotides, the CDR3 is TGTGCCAGCAGCGTAGCGGGAGCGGTCCCAGATACGCAGTATTTT.